This TCR beta chain is drawn from a study of beta chain features in type 1 diabetes (dated by TCRdb to the late 2010s). Looking at the study overall: Patients and healthy donors did not differ in mean age, gender distribution, total cell number or subset yield. In the study, recently diagnosed type 1 diabetes patients and matched healthy donors were compared on the TCRB repertoires of their sorted circulating CD4+ T cell subsets. Across all samples, some 110,000,000 sorted cells were examined, and cell number per subset correlated strongly with RNA yield. Naive and central memory subsets were obtained from all 30 or so donors, but regulatory and stem cell-like memory subsets were isolated from only 8 patients and roughly eight healthy donors.

V drops 4 bases and J drops 0 bases, leaving 9 bases in between. Including cysteine and phenylalanine, the CDR3 has 13 amino acids. The DNA shown is the 39-base CDR3, in frame from base 1. Sequences SQVTM (CDR1) and ANQGSEA (CDR2) are obtained from the germline V gene. As regards this clone: Its binding antigen is unknown. Within one base of it there is no much larger clone, and no base qualities were kept.

From each donor, a single peripheral blood sample of around 0.12 L on average was drawn into heparinised tubes. Naive, central memory, regulatory and stem cell-like memory CD4+ T cells were sorted on a BD FACSAria II using a panel including CD45RO, CCR7, CD25, CD127, CD95 and CD27. A purity above 98% was achieved for all sorted populations. PBMCs were separated immediately by Lymphoprep density gradient centrifugation and were stained directly, without being cultured. To minimize batch effects, samples were stained and sorted in pairs, one healthy donor with one patient per experiment. The High Capacity cDNA Reverse Transcription Kit was used to reverse transcribe all of the isolated RNA, meaning that expressed TCRB transcripts were what got sequenced. Deep immunoSEQ sequencing was applied to naive, central memory and regulatory T cell samples, giving an average of roughly 3.5 million total reads per sample. Sorted cells were lysed in RLT buffer, and RNA was extracted using DNase-treated RNeasy Micro or Mini kits according to cell number. To prevent cross-contamination, each cell subset was processed individually, whereas patient and healthy donor samples were processed jointly. TCRB sequences were amplified from cDNA with the immunoSEQ multiplex PCR, producing 87-bp fragments spanning the CDR3 region. The amplicons were sequenced using the Illumina HiSeq platform. The authors processed their data as follows. PCR bias was corrected computationally using synthetic template baselines, and reads within Hamming distance 2 were collapsed, with unmergeable singletons discarded. Reads were aligned to IMGT to assign V, D and J genes, CDR3 length, and insertions or deletions at six rearrangement sites. Clonotype counts were normalized to sorted cell number within each subset before computing true diversity and Gini coefficients with the tcR R package. The overlap coefficient, calculated on TCRB nucleotide sequences, was used to measure repertoire sharing. Out-of-frame TCRB sequences from naive cells were analyzed as a proxy for the pre-selection repertoire. TCRdb's version of the immuneACCESS table is confined to in-frame rearrangements and falls short of the full clone set. An unresolved V gene accounts for under half of the shortfall where checked; the remainder is of unknown origin. V, J and clone size are taken as reported in that table, and D and trimming were inferred from the DNA itself. Within this sample are 150,000 or so clones, with almost 65% of them counted one time only. The ten top clones hold 0.08% to 0.095% of the sample.

What the authors observed across the whole study: In all four CD4+ subsets, TCRB CDR3 length was moderately but significantly shorter in type 1 diabetes patients. HLA sub-analyses involved small numbers of individuals, so any influence of HLA type on TCRB rearrangement remained unresolved. PCR may preferentially amplify shorter templates, but because patient and control samples were amplified and corrected together, any resulting skew would affect both groups equally. The naive, central memory and regulatory TCRB repertoires appeared to resemble one another more closely among patients than among healthy donors. Because cDNA was sequenced instead of genomic DNA, highly expressing activated cells could be over-represented, though the groups showed no difference in activation or CD3 levels. At VDJ recombination sites, patients with type 1 diabetes made fewer insertions and deleted more nucleotides, a pattern implying thymic rearrangement abnormalities.

This clonotype was obtained from a man aged 25-40 years with type 1 diabetes. Here the chain combines TRBV29-1 and TRBJ1-1, and TRBD1 may be the D gene, going by 6 matching bases. Sequenced material: naive CD4+ T cells from blood. Sample cell subset or site, as interpreted from the label and publication: true naive CD4+ T cells. The encoded CDR3 is CSVAGGMNTEAFF. The DNA reads as follows: TGCAGCGTTGCGGGGGGCATGAACACTGAAGCTTTCTTT. This CDR3, with the reference TRBV29-1 and TRBJ1-1 proteins standing in past its ends, gives the full variable domain SAVISQKPSRDICQRGTSLTIQCQVDSQVTMMFWYRQQPGQSLTLIATANQGSEATYESGFVIDKFPISRPNLTFSTLTVSNMSPEDSSIYLCSVAGGMNTEAFFGQGTRLTVV.